The 20 T cell receptor beta chains given below trace back to one sample, sequenced in a study of identifying expanded T cells in peripheral blood. Sequencing was performed with immunoSEQ multiplex PCR; in TCRdb, only in-frame clones are kept and a portion is missing. This table holds tens of thousands of clones, over 80% found once. Sample: blood. These TCRs come from a person aged 18 to 70 in good health.

The chain carries TRBV7-9 and TRBJ1-5; maybe TRBD1 (5 bases). In germline, CDR1 is SEHNR, CDR2 FQNEAQ (reference sequence). The CDR3 has 16 residues. Between the trimmed V and J ends, which lost 1 base and 1 base, there was a span of 11 bases. The CDR3, as DNA: TGTGCCAGCAGCTTAGGGGCAGGGACCAGCAATCAGCCCCAGCATTTT. Translated: CASSLGAGTSNQPQHF.

The genes are TRBV7-8 and TRBJ2-1; 15 positions match TRBD2. The V and J ends lost 2 bases and 2 bases, in that order; junction bases with no gene match: 7. There are 19 residues in the CDR3. The germline CDR1 and CDR2 sequences are SGHVS and FQNEAQ. This CDR3 reads CASSLWTSGRATAYNEQFF. The CDR3 region has the DNA TGTGCCAGCAGCTTATGGACTAGCGGGAGGGCCACGGCCTACAATGAGCAGTTCTTC.

The chain joins TRBV9 to TRBJ2-2, with 7 bases that match TRBD1. This CDR3 spans 15 amino acids. The junction had 1 base not matched to a gene; V was cut back by 2 bases and J by 0 bases. The germline V gene encodes CDR1 SGDLS and CDR2 YYNGEE. This chain's CDR3 is CASSVGTANTGELFF. Here the CDR3 DNA reads TGTGCCAGCAGCGTCGGGACAGCGAACACCGGGGAGCTGTTTTTT. The variable domain in full, with the rest retrieved from reference TRBV9 and TRBJ2-2, is DSGVTQTPKHLITATGQRVTLRCSPRSGDLSVYWYQQSLDQGLQFLIQYYNGEERAKGNILERFSAQQFPDLHSELNLSSLELGDSALYFCASSVGTANTGELFFGEGSRLTVL.

The rearrangement joins TRBV4-2 to TRBJ1-4; 9 bases agree with TRBD1. The CDR3 consists of 20 residues. The V gene's germline CDR1 is LGHNA and CDR2 YNFKEQ. V shed 1 base, J shed 6 bases, and the junction held 18 bases outside the gene matches. The CDR3 protein is CASSQGLYTGDRAPDEKLFF. The DNA for the CDR3 is TGTGCCAGCAGCCAAGGATTATACACCGGGGACAGGGCCCCCGATGAAAAACTGTTTTTT.

The chain couples TRBV28 to TRBJ2-5, with 8 bases aligning to TRBD1. The CDR3 runs to 16 residues. CDR1 is MDHEN and CDR2 is SYDVKM in the germline V gene. V was pared by 4 bases and J by 4 bases, with 11 bases of the junction left unmatched. The CDR3 here is CASSSLRMDRAETQYF. As DNA, the CDR3 is TGTGCCAGCAGTTCCCTCAGGATGGACAGGGCAGAGACCCAGTACTTC.

The chain uses TRBV15 and TRBJ2-7, with TRBD2 matching over 7 bases. In germline, CDR1 is LNHNV, CDR2 YYDKDF (reference sequence). The CDR3 is made up of 14 amino acids. Trimming cost V 1 base and J 3 bases; bases outside gene matches: 3. This CDR3 reads CATSRGWGGYEQYF. The CDR3 DNA is TGTGCCACCAGCAGAGGGTGGGGGGGCTACGAGCAGTACTTC.

As concerns this clone: This same CDR3 is encoded by further DNA sequences in the sample. The chain couples TRBV18 to TRBJ2-5, with D unclear. CDR3 size: 12 residues. V shed 6 bases and J shed 0 bases, with 5 bases lying between them. From germline, CDR1 is KGHSH and CDR2 LQKENI. In nucleotides, the CDR3 is TGTGCCAGCTCCCCGTACCAAGAGACCCAGTACTTC. Translated, it gives CASSPYQETQYF.

The genes are TRBV30 and TRBJ1-5; D ambiguous. Germline CDR1 reads GTSNPN; CDR2 reads SVGIG (reference sequence). The CDR3 length is 13 residues. The V and J ends lost 0 bases and 4 bases respectively, with 7 bases between them. The CDR3 DNA reads TGTGCCTGGAGTGTGGTGGGGAATCAGCCCCAGCATTTT. Translating gives CAWSVVGNQPQHF. The whole variable domain, remainder taken from reference TRBV30 and TRBJ1-5, is SQTIHQWPATLVQPVGSPLSLECTVEGTSNPNLYWYRQAAGRGLQLLFYSVGIGQISSEVPQNLSASRPQDRQFILSSKKLLLSDSGFYLCAWSVVGNQPQHFGDGTRLSIL.

The table lists this clone with a count of one. The genes are TRBV13 and TRBJ1-1; tentatively, D is TRBD1 (6 bases). The V gene lost 3 bases and the J gene lost 6 bases, with 11 bases spanning the gap. This CDR3 comprises 13 residues. Germline loops: CDR1 PRHDT, CDR2 FYEKMQ (reference sequence). CDR3 DNA sequence: TGTGCCAGCAGCTTCGGAGACAGGCCTGAAGCTTTCTTT. As protein: CASSFGDRPEAFF.

The V and J genes are TRBV14 and TRBJ1-2; D is unclear. CDR1 is SGHDN and CDR2 is FVKESK in the germline V gene. V was pared by 0 bases and J by 6 bases, with 8 bases between. The CDR3 is 13 residues long. The CDR3 nucleotides are TGTGCCAGCAGCCAAGACAGGAGGAATGGCTACACCTTC. Translation: CASSQDRRNGYTF.

The J gene is TRBJ1-5, the V gene TRBV28, with D possibly matching TRBD1 (5 bases). The CDR3 extends over 15 amino acids. Trimming cost V 3 bases and J 2 bases, with 11 bases left between them. Germline values: CDR1 MDHEN, CDR2 SYDVKM. The CDR3 sequence: CASSLRGGGNQPQHF. In DNA, the CDR3 is TGTGCCAGCAGTTTGAGGGGAGGGGGCAATCAGCCCCAGCATTTT.

V usage is TRBV10-3 and J usage is TRBJ2-3, with a possible D match to TRBD1 (5 bases). Germline V gene data show CDR1 as ENHRY and CDR2 as SYGVKD. The V end was cut by 2 bases, the J end by 0 bases, with 15 bases between. CDR3 length: 17 residues. CDR3: CAISERSGLSSTDTQYF. In nucleotides, the CDR3 is TGTGCCATCAGTGAGAGGTCAGGGTTGTCTAGCACAGATACGCAGTATTTT.

The V and J genes are TRBV7-9 and TRBJ1-4, with D maybe TRBD1 (6 bases). This CDR3 comprises 16 residues. Germline CDR1 SEHNR, CDR2 FQNEAQ (reference sequence). The V gene lost 1 base and the J gene lost 0 bases, with 9 bases spanning the gap. The CDR3 reads CASSLGTATTNEKLFF. The CDR3 nucleotides read TGTGCCAGCAGCTTAGGGACAGCTACAACTAATGAAAAACTGTTTTTT.

For this clone: The sample holds other DNA sequences that translate to the same CDR3. The gene calls are TRBV28 and TRBJ1-2; D ambiguous. Per germline, CDR1 MDHEN and CDR2 SYDVKM. This CDR3 is built from 12 residues. The V gene lost 3 bases and the J gene lost 7 bases, with 9 bases spanning the gap. DNA for the CDR3: TGTGCCAGCAGTTTGCCTAAAGGTGGCTACACCTTC. Amino acid sequence: CASSLPKGGYTF.

CDR3 sequence (DNA): TGCAGTGCTAGAAGCAATGAGCAGTTCTTC. Amino acids: CSARSNEQFF. The chain couples TRBV20-1 to TRBJ2-1; no clear D gene. Trimming shortened V by 2 bases and J by 6 bases, and 2 bases separated the two germline ends. The CDR3 loop spans 10 amino acids. In germline, CDR1 is DFQATT, CDR2 SNEGSKA (reference sequence).

The chain carries TRBV27 and TRBJ2-3; 8 nucleotides match TRBD2. The CDR3 totals 14 residues. CDR1 MNHEY and CDR2 SMNVEV come from the germline V gene (reference sequence). V dropped 7 bases and J dropped 2; count of bases not matched to a gene: 5. The CDR3 region is CASNRREATDTQYF. As DNA, the CDR3 is TGTGCCAGCAACCGGCGGGAGGCCACAGATACGCAGTATTTT.

The chain has TRBV11-2 and TRBJ2-7, with D unclear. V was pared by 3 bases and J by 6 bases, with 12 bases between. The CDR3 consists of 13 residues. Germline lookup yields CDR1 SGHAT and CDR2 FQNNGV. CDR3 sequence (DNA): TGTGCCAGCAGCTTCAATGGTCGTAGCGAGCAGTACTTC. Translation: CASSFNGRSEQYF.

The chain links TRBV28 to TRBJ2-2; possibly TRBD2 for D (6 bases). CDR3 size: 15 residues. The ends were cut back, 2 bases at V and 2 bases at J, with 9 bases in the middle. Germline CDR1 reads MDHEN; CDR2 reads SYDVKM. CDR3 amino acids: CASSLGGTNTGELFF. The CDR3 DNA reads TGTGCCAGCAGTTTAGGAGGGACTAACACCGGGGAGCTGTTTTTT.

V gene TRBV6-5 combines with J gene TRBJ2-1, with D possibly TRBD2 on 6 matching bases. The CDR3 contains 13 residues. V dropped 8 bases and J dropped 5 bases, with 13 bases sitting between them. Germline values: CDR1 MNHEY, CDR2 SVGAGI. CDR3 region: CASSLAFNNEQFF. CDR3 bases: TGTGCCAGCTCTCTAGCGTTCAACAATGAGCAGTTCTTC.

The chain couples TRBV30 to TRBJ2-2; D may be TRBD2 (5 bases). The V gene's germline CDR1 is GTSNPN and CDR2 SVGIG (reference sequence). The CDR3 loop spans 15 amino acids. V lost 5 bases and J lost 5, with 18 bases in between. This CDR3 reads CAWGLERMWTGELFF. Written as DNA, the CDR3 is TGTGCCTGGGGACTTGAACGGATGTGGACCGGGGAGCTGTTTTTT.